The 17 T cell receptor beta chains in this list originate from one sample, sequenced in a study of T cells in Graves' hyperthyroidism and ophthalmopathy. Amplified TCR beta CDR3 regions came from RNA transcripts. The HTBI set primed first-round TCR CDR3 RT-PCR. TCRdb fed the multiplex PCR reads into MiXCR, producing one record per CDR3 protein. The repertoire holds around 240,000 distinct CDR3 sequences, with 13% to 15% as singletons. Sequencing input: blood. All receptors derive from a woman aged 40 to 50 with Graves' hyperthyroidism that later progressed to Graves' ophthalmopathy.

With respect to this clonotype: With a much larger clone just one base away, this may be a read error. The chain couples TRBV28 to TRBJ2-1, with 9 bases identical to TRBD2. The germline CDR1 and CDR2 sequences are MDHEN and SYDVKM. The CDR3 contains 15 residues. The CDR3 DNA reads TGTGCCAGCAGTTTTGATAGCGGGAGCTACAATGGGCAGTTCTTC. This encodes CASSFDSGSYNGQFF.

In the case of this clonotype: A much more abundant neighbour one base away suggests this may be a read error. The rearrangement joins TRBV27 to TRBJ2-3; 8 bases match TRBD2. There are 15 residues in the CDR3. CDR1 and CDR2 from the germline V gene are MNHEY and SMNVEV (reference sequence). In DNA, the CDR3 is TGTGCCAGCAGTCCCCAAGCGGGAGTGACAGATGCGCAGTATTTT. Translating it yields CASSPQAGVTDAQYF.

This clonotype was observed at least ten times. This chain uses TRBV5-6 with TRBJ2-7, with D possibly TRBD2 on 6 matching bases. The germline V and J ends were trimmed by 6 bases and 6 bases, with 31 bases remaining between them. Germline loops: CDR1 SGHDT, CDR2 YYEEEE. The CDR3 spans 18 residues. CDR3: CASNIISAGTELFSEQYF. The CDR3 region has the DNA TGTGCCAGCAACATAATATCCGCGGGGACGGAACTTTTCTCCGAGCAGTACTTC.

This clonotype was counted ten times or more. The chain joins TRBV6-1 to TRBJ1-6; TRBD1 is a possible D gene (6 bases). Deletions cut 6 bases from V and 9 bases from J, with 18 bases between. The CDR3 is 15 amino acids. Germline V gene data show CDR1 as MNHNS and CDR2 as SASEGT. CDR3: CASSPGQLAGSPLHF. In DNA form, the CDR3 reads TGTGCCAGCAGCCCCGGACAGTTAGCAGGTTCACCCCTCCACTTT.

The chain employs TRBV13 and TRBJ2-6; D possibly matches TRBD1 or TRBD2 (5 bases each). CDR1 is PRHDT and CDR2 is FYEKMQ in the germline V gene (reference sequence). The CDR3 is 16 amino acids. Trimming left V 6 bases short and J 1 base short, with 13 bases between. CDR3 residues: CASSRSRGSGANVLTF. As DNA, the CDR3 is TGTGCCAGCAGTCGTTCGAGGGGTTCTGGGGCCAACGTCCTGACTTTC.

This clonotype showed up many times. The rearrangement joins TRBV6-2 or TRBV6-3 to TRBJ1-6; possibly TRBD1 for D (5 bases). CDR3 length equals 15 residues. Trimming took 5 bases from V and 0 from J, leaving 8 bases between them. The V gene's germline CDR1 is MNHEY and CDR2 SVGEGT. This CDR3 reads CASSIDSSYNSPLHF. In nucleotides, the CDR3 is TGTGCCAGCAGTATCGACAGCTCCTATAATTCACCCCTCCACTTT.

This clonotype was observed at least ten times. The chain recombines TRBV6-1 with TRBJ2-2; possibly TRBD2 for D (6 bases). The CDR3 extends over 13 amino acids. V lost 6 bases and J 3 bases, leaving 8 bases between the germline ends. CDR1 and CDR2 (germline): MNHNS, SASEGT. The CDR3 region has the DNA TGTGCCAGCAGGACTAGTTACACCGGGGAGCTGTTTTTT. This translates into CASRTSYTGELFF.

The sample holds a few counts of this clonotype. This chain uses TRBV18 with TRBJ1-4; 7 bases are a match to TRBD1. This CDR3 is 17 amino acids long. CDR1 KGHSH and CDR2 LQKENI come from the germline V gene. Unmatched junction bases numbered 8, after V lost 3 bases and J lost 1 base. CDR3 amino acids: CASSPTGIVLTNEKLFF. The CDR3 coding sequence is TGTGCCAGCTCACCGACAGGGATTGTACTAACTAATGAAAAACTGTTTTTT.

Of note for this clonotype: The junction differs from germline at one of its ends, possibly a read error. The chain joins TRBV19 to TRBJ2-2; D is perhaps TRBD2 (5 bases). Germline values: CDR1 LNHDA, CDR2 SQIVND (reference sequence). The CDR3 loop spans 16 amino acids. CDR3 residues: CASSPSLGSNTGEPFF. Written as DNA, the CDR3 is TGTGCCAGTAGTCCGTCTCTCGGGTCGAACACCGGGGAGCCGTTTTTT.

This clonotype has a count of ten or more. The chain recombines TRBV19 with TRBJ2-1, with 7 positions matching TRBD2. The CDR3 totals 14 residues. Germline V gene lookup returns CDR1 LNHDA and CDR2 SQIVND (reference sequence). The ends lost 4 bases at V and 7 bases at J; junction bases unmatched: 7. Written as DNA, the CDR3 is TGTGCCAGTAGTACCTTTAGCGGGCATAATGAGCAGTTCTTC. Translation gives CASSTFSGHNEQFF.

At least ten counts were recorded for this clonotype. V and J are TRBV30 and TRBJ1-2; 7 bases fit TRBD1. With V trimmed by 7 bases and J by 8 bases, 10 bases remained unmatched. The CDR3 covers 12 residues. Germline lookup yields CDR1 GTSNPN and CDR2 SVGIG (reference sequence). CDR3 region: CASTQGDIGYTF. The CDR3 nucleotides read TGTGCCTCCACGCAGGGGGATATCGGCTACACCTTC. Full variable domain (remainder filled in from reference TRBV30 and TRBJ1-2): SQTIHQWPATLVQPVGSPLSLECTVEGTSNPNLYWYRQAAGRGLQLLFYSVGIGQISSEVPQNLSASRPQDRQFILSSKKLLLSDSGFYLCASTQGDIGYTFGSGTRLTVV.

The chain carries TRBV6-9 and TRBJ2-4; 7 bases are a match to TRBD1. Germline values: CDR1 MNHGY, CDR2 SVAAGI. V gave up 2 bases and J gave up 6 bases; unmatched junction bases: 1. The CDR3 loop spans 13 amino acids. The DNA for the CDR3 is TGTGCCAGCAGTTATACAGGGGCAAACATTCAGTACTTC. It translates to CASSYTGANIQYF.

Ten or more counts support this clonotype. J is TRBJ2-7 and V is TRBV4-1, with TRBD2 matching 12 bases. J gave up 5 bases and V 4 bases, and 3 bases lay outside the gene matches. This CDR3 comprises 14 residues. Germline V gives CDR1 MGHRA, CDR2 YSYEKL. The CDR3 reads CASSPGLAGNEQYF. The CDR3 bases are TGCGCCAGCAGCCCAGGACTAGCGGGAAACGAGCAGTACTTC.

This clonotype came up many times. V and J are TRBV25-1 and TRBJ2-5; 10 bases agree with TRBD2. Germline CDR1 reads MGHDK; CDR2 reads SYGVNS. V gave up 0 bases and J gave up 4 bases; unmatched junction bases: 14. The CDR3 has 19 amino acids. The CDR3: CASSEYASGRGSRRETQYF. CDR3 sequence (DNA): TGTGCCAGCAGTGAATATGCTAGCGGGAGAGGATCTAGAAGAGAGACCCAGTACTTC.

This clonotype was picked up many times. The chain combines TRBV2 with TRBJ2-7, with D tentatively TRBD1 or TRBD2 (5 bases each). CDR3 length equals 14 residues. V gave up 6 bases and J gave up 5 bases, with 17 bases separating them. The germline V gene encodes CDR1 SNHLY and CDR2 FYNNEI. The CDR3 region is CASRGVVGFHEQYF. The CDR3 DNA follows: TGTGCCAGCAGGGGGGTCGTCGGCTTCCACGAGCAGTACTTC.

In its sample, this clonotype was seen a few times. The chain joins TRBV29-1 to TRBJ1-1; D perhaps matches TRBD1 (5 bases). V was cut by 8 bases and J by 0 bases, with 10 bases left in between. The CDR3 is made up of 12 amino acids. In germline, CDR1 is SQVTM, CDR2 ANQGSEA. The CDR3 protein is CSSTVMNTEAFF. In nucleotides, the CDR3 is TGCAGCTCGACAGTTATGAACACTGAAGCTTTCTTT.

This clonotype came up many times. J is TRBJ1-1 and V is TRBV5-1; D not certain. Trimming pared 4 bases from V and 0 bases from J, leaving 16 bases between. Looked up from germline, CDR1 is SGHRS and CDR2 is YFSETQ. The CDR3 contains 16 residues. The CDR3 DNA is TGCGCCAGCAGCCTAGAGGGTCCGACGGTGAACACTGAAGCTTTCTTT. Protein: CASSLEGPTVNTEAFF.